A single sample is the source of the 11 T cell receptor beta chains below, sequenced in a study of CD8 T cells in Susac syndrome. A quantity of about 0.45 to 1 ug RNA underwent reverse transcription using random hexamers. In TCRdb, the immunoSEQ multiplex PCR reads were re-called with MiXCR into one record per CDR3 protein. Among about 190,000 distinct CDR3 sequences listed, about 94% were seen once. The sample was CD4+ T cells from PBMCs. The receptors were sampled from a human donor with Susac syndrome.

This sequence joins TRBV3-1 and TRBJ1-5; 7 bases are shared with TRBD1. The V segment lost 3 bases and the J segment 7 bases; nucleotides outside the gene matches: 6. CDR1 is LGHDT, CDR2 YNNKEL, per germline (reference sequence). This CDR3 has 14 amino acids. Here the CDR3 DNA reads TGTGCCAGCAGCCAGGACAGGTTACGGCAGCCCCAGCATTTT. This codes for CASSQDRLRQPQHF.

V is TRBV19 and J is TRBJ1-1, with D perhaps matching TRBD1 (6 bases). Germline V gene lookup returns CDR1 LNHDA and CDR2 SQIVND (reference sequence). Trimming pared 5 bases from V and 4 bases from J, leaving 14 bases between. CDR3 length: 14 amino acids. CDR3 amino acids: CASSPPRGATEAFF. For the CDR3, the DNA is TGTGCCAGTAGTCCGCCGAGGGGGGCCACTGAAGCTTTCTTT. Together with reference TRBV19 and TRBJ1-1, the CDR3 gives the full variable domain: DGGITQSPKYLFRKEGQNVTLSCEQNLNHDAMYWYRQDPGQGLRLIYYSQIVNDFQKGDIAEGYSVSREKKESFPLTVTSAQKNPTAFYLCASSPPRGATEAFFGQGTRLTVV.

The gene calls are TRBV27 and TRBJ1-5, with no clear D. Germline CDR1 MNHEY, CDR2 SMNVEV (reference sequence). CDR3 length equals 15 residues. Deletions cut 2 bases from V and 0 bases from J, with 8 bases between. CDR3 bases: TGTGCCAGCAGTTTAGGCAGAGATAGCAATCAGCCCCAGCATTTT. It translates to CASSLGRDSNQPQHF.

The chain links TRBV6-5 to TRBJ2-7; D is perhaps TRBD1 or TRBD2 (5 bases each). The CDR3 is 14 residues long. CDR1 is MNHEY, CDR2 SVGAGI, per germline. The V gene lost 0 bases and the J gene lost 4 bases, with 10 bases spanning the gap. The CDR3 bases are TGTGCCAGCAGTTACTCCCGGGACCTTTACGAGCAGTACTTC. It codes for CASSYSRDLYEQYF.

The chain has TRBV24-1 and TRBJ1-1; 8 bases map to TRBD1. The CDR3 runs to 15 residues. J lost 0 bases, V lost 12 bases, and 11 bases had no gene match. CDR1 is KGHDR and CDR2 is SFDVKD in the germline V gene. The CDR3, as DNA: TGTGCCTCCGATCGGACAGGGCTATTGAACACTGAAGCTTTCTTT. This gives the protein CASDRTGLLNTEAFF.

The V call is TRBV10-3, the J call TRBJ2-3, with unresolved D. Germline V gives CDR1 ENHRY, CDR2 SYGVKD. Trimming pared 6 bases from V and 0 bases from J, leaving 7 bases between. This CDR3 has 13 residues. DNA for the CDR3: TGTGCCATCAGCCAGGAGAGCACAGATACGCAGTATTTT. Translating it yields CAISQESTDTQYF.

This chain joins TRBV30 and TRBJ1-6; the match to TRBD1 covers 9 bases. The CDR3 has 13 amino acids. Germline values: CDR1 GTSNPN, CDR2 SVGIG (reference sequence). V shed 5 bases, J shed 13 bases, and the junction held 9 bases outside the gene matches. CDR3 in amino acids: CAWRRQGVSPLHF. CDR3 nucleotides: TGTGCCTGGCGCAGACAGGGGGTGTCTCCCCTCCACTTT.

The chain joins TRBV30 to TRBJ1-1, with TRBD1 as a possible D gene (5 bases). This CDR3 contains 14 residues. CDR1 is GTSNPN, CDR2 SVGIG, per germline (reference sequence). The V and J ends lost 2 bases and 0 bases respectively, with 10 bases between them. The CDR3 loop reads CAWSRGLLNTEAFF. The CDR3 DNA reads as TGTGCCTGGAGTCGGGGACTTTTGAACACTGAAGCTTTCTTT.

The chain links TRBV5-1 to TRBJ2-2, with a weak D call TRBD1 (6 bases). The CDR3 has 15 amino acids. The germline V gene has CDR1 SGHRS and CDR2 YFSETQ. The V end was cut by 2 bases, the J end by 5 bases, with 13 bases between. CDR3 sequence (DNA): TGCGCCAGCAGCTTTACTACAGGGTCGACCGGGGAGCTGTTTTTT. It yields the protein CASSFTTGSTGELFF.

The rearrangement links TRBV9 to TRBJ2-7; tentative D call: TRBD2 (5 bases). Trimming stripped 0 bases from V and 3 bases from J, with 7 bases between. The CDR3 runs 13 residues. The germline V gene encodes CDR1 SGDLS and CDR2 YYNGEE. CDR3 protein: CASSVARGYEQYF. The CDR3 nucleotides read TGTGCCAGCAGCGTAGCTCGGGGCTACGAGCAGTACTTC.

The chain carries TRBV15 and TRBJ2-5, with unresolved D. The CDR3 is 14 amino acids. CDR1 is LNHNV and CDR2 is YYDKDF in the germline V gene (reference sequence). Deletions cut 4 bases from V and 4 bases from J, with 13 bases between. The CDR3 region has the DNA TGTGCCACCAGCAAAGAAAGCCCGCTAGAGACCCAGTACTTC. Encoded protein: CATSKESPLETQYF.